This T cell receptor (beta chain) was sequenced in a study of cytomegalovirus exposure and HLA in healthy donors (TCRdb year 2017). Regarding the study in general: An earlier analysis of 550 to 700 of the donors reported approximately 300 Gb of sequence data and roughly 110 million unique TCR beta sequences from 190 million or so T cells. Donor age, sex, ethnicity and CMV serostatus were collected together with the repertoire data. A later genetic analysis used genome-wide SNP genotypes for about 60% of the roughly 700 donors, treating that subset as a discovery cohort. All discovery cohort repertoires had been generated using a single sequencing platform. Of the 300 to 500 genotyped donors, over 80% were placed in the genetic ancestry cluster associated with self-reported Caucasian donors. Along with the roughly 610-subject first cohort, a separate validation cohort of around 120 different subjects was used. To predict cytomegalovirus infection status, the study combined high-throughput TCR immunosequencing, statistical association of individual TCRs with disease status, and machine learning. Class I and class II HLA loci were covered by the typing at four-digit resolution. An earlier analysis of more than 450 of the donors used high-throughput TCR beta sequencing to judge whether each TCR beta V gene segment behaved as functional or pseudogenic. Rather than drawing on any new phenotypic data, the later analysis identified candidate immune exposures from TCR beta sequences and the way those sequences occurred across donors. The number of donors typed differed by locus, with about 629-630 for A, B, C, DRB1 and DQB1, roughly 520 for DQA1, some 570 for DPA1, and some 440 for DPB1. The aim of the study was to test whether cataloging public T cell receptors could identify signatures of past pathogen exposure. Using immunosequencing, the study profiled T cell repertoires from roughly 650 subjects and related those repertoires to cytomegalovirus serostatus. Roughly five DR-DQ haplotypes were treated as single units for association and clustering because of strong linkage in the cohort. An early release covering around 630 HLA-typed donors comprised approximately 290 gigabases of sequencing data and around 85 million unique TCR sequences. On average, around 240,000 unique TCR beta nucleotide sequences were sequenced per donor among some 430 genotyped donors of the cohort, with roughly 18% of those sequences being non-productive. A later analysis re-analyzed previously published TCR beta repertoires from approximately 670 donors and added high-resolution HLA genotyping to study TCR occurrence patterns. What the study reported, not specific to this receptor: The classifier was reported to diagnose cytomegalovirus status with high specificity and sensitivity in both the original cohort and the validation cohort. According to a later analysis, most CMV-associated TCR beta chains appeared to be HLA-restricted, and the HLA associations seemed to be driven largely by CMV exposure. Linkage disequilibrium might explain the correlated functional status among segregating V segments, but an unknown experimental factor could not be excluded. A further reported finding was that TCR beta sequences accurately predicted the HLA-A and HLA-B alleles for most subjects in the first cohort. A later analysis reported that several top co-occurrence clusters appeared linked to parvovirus B19, influenza, CMV and Epstein-Barr virus. Some IMGT-functional V segments, including TRBV6-2 and TRBV6-3, could not be told apart with the 87-base-pair reads, so those segments were excluded. Immune exposure information for the cohort was limited to CMV serostatus. The authors suggested that the approach could potentially be generalized to other disease states and immunological phenotypes. In vitro tests confirmed that a few of the cytomegalovirus-associated TCR beta chains recognize cytomegalovirus antigens. Compared with the roughly 720-donor mean, donors in an Asian-associated ancestry cluster had fewer N-insertions in productive TCRs, according to a later genetic analysis. Compared with equally common non-associated chains, HLA-associated TCR beta chains in a later analysis were more clonally expanded and had lower generation probabilities. In this cohort, only TCR beta chains were sequenced, and detectable features were limited by the absence of alpha or paired-chain data. Most TCR sequences were seen in very few donors, while some public TCRs were found in many individuals. Sequencing depth was assumed to be roughly uniform across donors in the presence/absence analyses, though that assumption may not hold. An association between a missense DCLRE1C variant and V-gene and J-gene trimming of TCR beta chains was found in a later genetic analysis and replicated in an independent cohort. HLA typing was unavailable for some donors at each locus, so association tests used only the typed subset. An earlier analysis of approximately 590 of the donors showed that most TCR beta V segments appeared in productive rearrangements either about 87% or about 30% of the time, which broadly matched IMGT annotations. The study gave a list of under 200 TCR beta chains associated with cytomegalovirus. The earlier analysis of some 540 of the donors excluded about 16 rarely observed V segments, including chromosome 9 orphons, because counts were too low. Strong co-occurrence of HLA alleles, especially DR and DQ, made assigning TCR associations to individual alleles difficult. A cluster of highly shared sequence variants was judged likely to be a technical artifact of the sequencing pipeline. In a later analysis, the rate of TCR association differed among HLA loci, with DRB1 alleles having the most associated TCRs and HLA-C alleles having the fewest. At a false discovery rate of 0.05, a later analysis linked fewer than 20,000 TCR beta sequences to specific HLA alleles.

This clone showed up just a few times. What this receptor recognizes is not known. No base qualities exist here, and no much larger clone lies one base off it. Libraries were made using the immunoSEQ multiplex PCR assay. For the multiplex PCR, a mixture combining 60 forward primers for TCR Vbeta segments and 13 reverse primers for TCR Jbeta segments was used. A multiplex PCR assay on genomic DNA amplified the CDR3 region of rearranged TCR beta genes. The amplified TCR beta libraries were sequenced on the Illumina HiSeq System as 87-base-pair reads. Per the original workflow: Across the 700 or so repertoires, a later analysis counted 78 million or so unique TCR beta chains, roughly 11 million of which were shared by at least two donors. Raw reads were error-corrected and collapsed into unique sequences by a nearest-neighbor algorithm in which closely related sequences were merged to remove PCR and sequencing errors. V, D and J gene segments were assigned by aligning CDR3 sequences to IMGT reference sequences. For a sequence to be retained, a match of at least six nucleotides to both a V gene segment and a J gene segment was required. Rearrangements were classified as productive when the CDR3 lacked stop codons and remained in frame with V and J, and all other rearrangements were classified as non-productive. Following IMGT convention, CDR3 was defined as the stretch from the second conserved V-encoded cysteine to the conserved J-encoded phenylalanine. Sequences without an unambiguous match to a single V gene segment were excluded from the earlier analysis of over 500 of the donors. In an earlier analysis of roughly 500 of the donors, V segments were called functional above 56.7% productive rearrangements and were called segregating when the between-donor standard deviation exceeded 5%. A statistical classification framework was developed to diagnose cytomegalovirus status using the catalog of TCR beta chain sequences. A later analysis assigned V and J genes by comparing TCR nucleotide sequences with IMGT/GENE-DB human TR gene sequences. Using the TCRdist pipeline, a later analysis assigned CDR3 sequences along with most-parsimonious VDJ recombination scenarios. In a later analysis, each TCR beta chain was defined by its CDR3 amino acid sequence together with its V-gene family, and reads lacking a unique V-gene family were excluded. As a way to deal with suspected cross-contamination and a sequencing artifact, a later analysis dropped 450 to 600 nucleotide sequences that were highly shared and had low generation probability. In a later analysis, a clonal expansion index was calculated for each public chain from normalized within-repertoire ranks of inferred template counts. In a later analysis, generation probabilities were computed with a VDJ recombination model fitted to out-of-frame rearrangements, and the resulting probabilities were checked against IGoR. In a later analysis, TCR-TCR, TCR-HLA and TCR-CMV co-occurrence was scored with hypergeometric tests, and a repertoire-size bias correction was applied to TCR pairs. To estimate false discovery rates, a later analysis permuted the HLA or CMV assignments 20 times. In a later analysis, co-occurring TCRs were grouped using DBSCAN, and TCRdist sequence similarity was added for clustering within HLA-allele-positive subsets. Co-occurrence clustering excluded repertoires with fewer than 30,000 or more than 120,000 public chains, plus five with anomalous nucleotide sharing. TCRdb stores this immuneACCESS table with in-frame sequences only. Part of the clones is absent; in the studies checked, under half of the shortfall reflects unresolved V genes, and no reason is known for the rest. The DNA gave D and trimming, while V, J and clone size come from that table. The sample records approximately 93,000 clones, 78% of which are singletons. Around 3.2% of the sample lies in the top ten.

In total, approximately 700 healthy bone marrow donors made up the cohort. Cohort members were all nominally healthy when sampled, although unrecorded immune exposures were likely present. The donor was CMV seronegative and was included in the group of approximately 350 seronegative cohort members. A peripheral blood sample was provided by each donor, and peripheral blood mononuclear cells were used for TCR beta sequencing. The Qiagen DNeasy Blood Extraction Kit was used to extract genomic DNA from the blood cell samples. The germline V gene sets CDR1 to SGHRS and CDR2 to YFSETQ. V loses 0 bases of germline sequence and J loses 0 bases, and the interval between the two ends is 12 bases. Counted from cysteine to phenylalanine, this CDR3 has 16 amino acids. The DNA shown is the 48-base CDR3, in frame from base 1.

The source material was PBMCs. The TCR comes from a woman between 35 and 50 years old in good health and CMV-seronegative. The receptor chain draws on TRBV5-1 and TRBJ1-1; no D gene can be assigned with confidence. The CDR3 corresponds to CASSLEIGRVNTEAFF. The base sequence is TGCGCCAGCAGCTTGGAAATCGGGAGGGTGAACACTGAAGCTTTCTTT.